This TCR beta chain is drawn from a study of cytomegalovirus exposure and HLA in healthy donors. General study findings and limits: The study found most TCR sequences rare, yet found some public TCRs in many donors. Donors were assumed by presence/absence analyses to have roughly uniform sequencing depth. A missense variant in DCLRE1C was later tied to TCR beta V- and J-gene trimming.

13 Jbeta primers and 60 Vbeta primers were used for the PCR. The table came from immunoSEQ multiplex PCR; TCRdb's copy has only in-frame clones and leaves some out. The table has approximately 200,000 clones, around 79% seen once; the top ten hold under 0.25%. Germline V gene sequence: CDR1 SGHTA, CDR2 FQGNSA. The CDR3 has 15 amino acids. The ends lost 5 bases at V and 5 bases at J; junction bases unmatched: 8. Concerning this clone itself: As yet, its antigen is unknown.

The chain carries TRBV7-2 and TRBJ2-5; 10 bases are shared with TRBD2. Sequenced material: PBMCs. The TCR was taken from a girl between 2 and 10 years old in good health and CMV-seronegative. This CDR3 is CASSRSGRAVETQYF. In DNA, the CDR3 is TGTGCCAGCAGCCGAAGCGGGAGGGCCGTTGAGACCCAGTACTTC. Full variable domain (rest looked up from reference TRBV7-2 and TRBJ2-5): GAGVSQSPSNKVTEKGKDVELRCDPISGHTALYWYRQSLGQGLEFLIYFQGNSAPDKSGLPSDRFSAERTGGSVSTLTIQRTQQEDSAVYLCASSRSGRAVETQYFGPGTRLLVL.